This note documents a single T cell receptor (beta chain) sequence. These data come from a study of T cell changes during pregnancy in multiple sclerosis. This CDR3 has 15 residues. V shed 5 bases and J shed 4 bases, with 15 bases lying between them. Clones were read by immunoSEQ multiplex PCR, and TCRdb kept only the in-frame ones, dropping some. This sample yields approximately 100,000 clones, of which roughly nine tenths are seen a single time; about 3% belongs to the top ten. This receptor was obtained from a female donor with multiple sclerosis, enrolled in a pregnancy study. The chain uses TRBV5-3 and TRBJ2-2; tentatively, D is TRBD2 (5 bases). TRBV5-3 is annotated as an ORF whose role is uncertain. The source was peripheral blood, collected after pregnancy. The CDR3 bases are TGTGCCAGAAGACCGACACCCCGGGGCACCGGGGAGCTGTTTTTT. Amino acid sequence: CARRPTPRGTGELFF.